Listed here are 5 T cell receptor beta chains from one sample, sequenced in a study of metastatic and nonmetastatic thyroid tumors. Thyroid surgery took place with no prior treatment in any patient. TCRdb reprocessed the PCR reads using MiXCR. This table holds about 34,000 clones, approximately 15% found once. Sequencing was carried out using blood. The receptors were gathered from a female donor with papillary thyroid cancer or a benign thyroid nodule (not recorded which). Some clones in this sample may be carry-over from other donors' samples.

This clone has ten or more counts. The V call is TRBV3-1, the J call TRBJ1-1; D uncertain. Germline values: CDR1 LGHDT, CDR2 YNNKEL (reference sequence). The CDR3 is 12 amino acids. The V end was cut by 3 bases, the J end by 0 bases, with 2 bases between. CDR3 protein: CASSQMNTEAFF. CDR3 sequence (DNA): TGTGCCAGCAGCCAGATGAACACTGAAGCTTTCTTT.

The chain is built from TRBV30 and TRBJ2-7, with D possibly TRBD1 on 7 matching bases. Germline values: CDR1 GTSNPN, CDR2 SVGIG (reference sequence). The V and J ends lost 8 bases and 2 bases respectively, with 16 bases between them. The CDR3 sequence is 13 residues long. The CDR3 sequence: CAAGGSGTYEQYF. DNA for the CDR3: TGTGCCGCAGGGGGGTCAGGGACCTACGAGCAGTACTTC.

This clone came up many times. This may stem from a read error, because a much larger clone lies one nucleotide away. The sample holds other DNA sequences that translate to the same CDR3. The rearrangement uses TRBV11-2 and TRBJ1-6; possibly TRBD1 for D (5 bases). The CDR3 runs 13 residues. Germline V gene lookup returns CDR1 SGHAT and CDR2 FQNNGV. For the CDR3, the DNA is TGCGCCAGCAGCTTAGAATGGGGGTCTGGCCTCCACTTT. Amino acids: CASSLEWGSGLHF.

By share of the sample, this clone is medium-sized. The V gene is TRBV12-3 or TRBV12-4, the J gene TRBJ1-1, with 7 bases matching TRBD1. Trimming cost V 6 bases and J 5 bases; bases outside gene matches: 12. CDR3 length: 15 residues. The CDR3 DNA reads as TGTGCCAGCAGACCTCGACAGGGTTCGGGGACTGAAGCTTTCTTT. This encodes CASRPRQGSGTEAFF.

In nucleotides, the CDR3 is TGCAGTGCTAGATCAGTTAGCGGGAGGGAAGTGTTGCGCAATGAGCAGTTCTTC. Amino acids: CSARSVSGREVLRNEQFF. The gene calls are TRBV20-1 and TRBJ2-1, with 11 bases aligning to TRBD2. The trim removed 2 bases at V and 6 bases at J, leaving 15 bases unmatched. Germline assignment: CDR1 DFQATT and CDR2 SNEGSKA (reference sequence). This CDR3 region has 18 residues.